These T cell receptor beta chains were read from a single sample in a study of STAT3 mutations in large granular lymphocyte leukemia. Sequenced by immunoSEQ multiplex PCR; TCRdb stores in-frame clones only, minus some. The table shows about 34,000 clones, with approximately 84% occurring only once. The sample consisted of peripheral blood mononuclear cells. The receptor set was obtained from a man aged 55 to 69 with T-cell large granular lymphocyte leukemia. Some clones in this sample may be carry-over from other donors' samples. CDR3s leave out the opening cysteine and the closing phenylalanine or tryptophan. The order of the fields is D gene, V gene, CDR3 length, clone size, CDR3 protein. A D gene is named only where the DNA matches it firmly. For some rows the clone size is stated as once, few or many, or as a class when expanded; others skip it.

TRBD2,TRBV4-3,12,-,ASSHDRTSGVPF
-,TRBV7-3,10,-,ASTVPRNIQY
-,TRBV4-2,14,-,ASSQDGSGANYEQY
-,TRBV10-3,12,-,AISESGGTQPQH
TRBD2,TRBV29-1,11,-,SVDQGGTDTQY
-,TRBV5-4,11,-,ASSLEIQETQY
-,TRBV9,13,-,ASSPRIGDSGELF
-,TRBV30,10,-,AWSDWRETQY
-,TRBV4-3,11,-,ASSQERSQPQH
-,TRBV4-2,13,-,ASSQMGGSFDEQY
-,TRBV9,14,-,ASSVDPGDSNEKLF
TRBD2,TRBV2,12,once,ASISSGASYEQY
-,TRBV29-1,11,once,SVEVHTGNTIY
-,TRBV19,12,-,ASSGLSGANVLT
TRBD2,TRBV5-4,13,-,ASRPGLAGQETQY
-,TRBV6-1,12,-,ASTRDYTGYGYT
-,TRBV5-1,13,-,ASSWTRGSFYEQY